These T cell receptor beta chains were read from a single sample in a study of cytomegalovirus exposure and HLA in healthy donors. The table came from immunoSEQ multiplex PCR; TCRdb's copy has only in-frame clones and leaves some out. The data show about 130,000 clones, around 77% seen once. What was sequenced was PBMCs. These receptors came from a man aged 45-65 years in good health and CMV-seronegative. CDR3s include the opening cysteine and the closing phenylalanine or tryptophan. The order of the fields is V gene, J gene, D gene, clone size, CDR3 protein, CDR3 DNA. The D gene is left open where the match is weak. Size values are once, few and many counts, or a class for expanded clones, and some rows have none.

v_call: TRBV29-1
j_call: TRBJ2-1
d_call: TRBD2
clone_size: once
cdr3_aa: CSVETPGTSGYNEQFF
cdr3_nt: TGCAGCGTTGAAACCCCCGGGACTAGCGGCTACAATGAGCAGTTCTTC

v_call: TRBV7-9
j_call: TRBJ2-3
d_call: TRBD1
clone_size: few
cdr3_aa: CASSSRDRETDTQYF
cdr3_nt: TGTGCCAGCAGCTCACGGGACAGGGAGACAGATACGCAGTATTTT

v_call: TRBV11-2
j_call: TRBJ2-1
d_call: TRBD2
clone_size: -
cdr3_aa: CASSLSSGRYNEQFF
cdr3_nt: TGTGCCAGCAGCTTGTCTAGCGGGAGGTACAATGAGCAGTTCTTC

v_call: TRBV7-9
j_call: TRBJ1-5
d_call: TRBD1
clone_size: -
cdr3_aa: CASSPGQGANQPQHF
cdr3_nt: TGTGCCAGCAGCCCAGGACAGGGGGCCAATCAGCCCCAGCATTTT

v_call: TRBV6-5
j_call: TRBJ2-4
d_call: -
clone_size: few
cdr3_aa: CASSYSTHRDIQYF
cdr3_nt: TGTGCCAGCAGTTACTCAACCCACAGGGACATTCAGTACTTC

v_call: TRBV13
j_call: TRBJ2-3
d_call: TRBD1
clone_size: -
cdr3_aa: CASTYNGRGGSPGADTQYF
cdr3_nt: TGTGCCAGCACCTACAATGGGAGAGGGGGCTCACCAGGCGCAGATACGCAGTATTTT

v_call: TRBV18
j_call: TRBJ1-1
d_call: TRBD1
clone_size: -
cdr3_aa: CASSPQGDTGTEAFF
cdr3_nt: TGTGCCAGCTCGCCTCAGGGGGACACGGGGACTGAAGCTTTCTTT

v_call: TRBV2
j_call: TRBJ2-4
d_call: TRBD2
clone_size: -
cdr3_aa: CASSDGGGDIQYF
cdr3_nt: TGTGCCAGCAGTGACGGGGGGGGAGACATTCAGTACTTC

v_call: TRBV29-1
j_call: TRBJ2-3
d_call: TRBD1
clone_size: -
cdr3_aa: CSTFRDSSTDTQYF
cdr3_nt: TGCAGCACATTTAGGGACAGTAGCACAGATACGCAGTATTTT

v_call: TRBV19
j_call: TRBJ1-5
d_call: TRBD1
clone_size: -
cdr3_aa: CASSLTGTGGNQPQHF
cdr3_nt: TGTGCCAGTAGCCTAACCGGGACAGGGGGCAATCAGCCCCAGCATTTT

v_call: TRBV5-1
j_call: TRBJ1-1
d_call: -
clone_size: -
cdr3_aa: CASSPDGGAGNTEAFF
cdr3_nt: TGCGCCAGCAGCCCGGATGGGGGCGCAGGGAACACTGAAGCTTTCTTT

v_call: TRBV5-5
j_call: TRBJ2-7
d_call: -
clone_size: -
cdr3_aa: CASSLGGGEQYF
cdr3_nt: TGTGCCAGCAGCTTGGGAGGGGGCGAGCAGTACTTC

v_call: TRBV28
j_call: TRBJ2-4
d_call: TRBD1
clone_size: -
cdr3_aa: CASSPKGQFLIAKNIQYF
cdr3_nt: TGTGCCAGCAGTCCCAAGGGACAGTTCCTAATAGCCAAAAACATTCAGTACTTC

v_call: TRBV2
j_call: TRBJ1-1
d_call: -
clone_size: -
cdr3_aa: CASSEKTVGENTEAFF
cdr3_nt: TGTGCCAGCAGTGAGAAGACAGTAGGGGAGAACACTGAAGCTTTCTTT

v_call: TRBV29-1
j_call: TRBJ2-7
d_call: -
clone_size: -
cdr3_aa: CSVVALGGYEQYF
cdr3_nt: TGCAGCGTTGTGGCGTTAGGAGGCTACGAGCAGTACTTC

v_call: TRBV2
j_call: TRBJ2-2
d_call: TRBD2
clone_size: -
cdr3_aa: CASRRLAGDTGELFF
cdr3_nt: TGTGCCAGCAGACGACTAGCGGGAGACACCGGGGAGCTGTTTTTT

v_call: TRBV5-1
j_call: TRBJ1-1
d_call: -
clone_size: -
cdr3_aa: CASSVDTPGTEAFF
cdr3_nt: TGCGCCAGCAGCGTCGACACCCCAGGGACTGAAGCTTTCTTT

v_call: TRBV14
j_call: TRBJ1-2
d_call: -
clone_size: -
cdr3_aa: CASSHLGGRRDNYGYTF
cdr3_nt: TGTGCCAGCAGCCATCTGGGGGGTAGACGCGATAACTATGGCTACACCTTC

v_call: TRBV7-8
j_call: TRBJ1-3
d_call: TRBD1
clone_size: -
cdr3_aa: CASSSTGLGAGRYTIYF
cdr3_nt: TGTGCCAGCAGCTCGACAGGGTTGGGTGCAGGAAGATACACCATATATTTT

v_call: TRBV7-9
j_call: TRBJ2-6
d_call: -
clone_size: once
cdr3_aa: CASSLAGGSGANVLTF
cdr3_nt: TGTGCCAGCAGCTTAGCGGGAGGCTCTGGGGCCAACGTCCTGACCTTC

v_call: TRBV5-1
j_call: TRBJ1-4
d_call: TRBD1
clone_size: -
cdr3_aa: CASSSGQGDSTNEKLFF
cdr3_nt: TGCGCCAGCAGCTCGGGACAGGGGGATTCAACTAATGAAAAACTGTTTTTT

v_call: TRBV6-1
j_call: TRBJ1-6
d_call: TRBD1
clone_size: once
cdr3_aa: CASSSDRVNSPLHF
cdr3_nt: TGTGCCAGCAGTTCGGACAGGGTGAACTCACCCCTCCACTTT

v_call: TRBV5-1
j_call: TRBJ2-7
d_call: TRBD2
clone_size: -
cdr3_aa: CASSPNPGLAGGGEQYF
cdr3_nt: TGCGCCAGCAGCCCTAATCCGGGACTAGCGGGAGGGGGCGAGCAGTACTTC

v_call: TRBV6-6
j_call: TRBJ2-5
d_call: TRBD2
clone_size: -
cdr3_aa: CASSYPGGVDGETQYF
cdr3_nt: TGTGCCAGCAGTTACCCGGGGGGGGTTGACGGGGAGACCCAGTACTTC

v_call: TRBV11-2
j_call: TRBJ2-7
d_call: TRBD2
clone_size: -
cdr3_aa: CASSSRLAGGPRSYEQYF
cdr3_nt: TGTGCCAGCAGCTCTCGACTAGCGGGAGGGCCCAGGTCCTACGAGCAGTACTTC

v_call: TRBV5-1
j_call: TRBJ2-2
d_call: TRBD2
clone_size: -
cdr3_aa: CASSLASGTGELFF
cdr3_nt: TGCGCCAGCAGCTTGGCTAGCGGGACCGGGGAGCTGTTTTTT

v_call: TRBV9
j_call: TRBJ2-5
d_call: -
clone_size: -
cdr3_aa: CASSVGSGEETQYF
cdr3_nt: TGTGCCAGCAGCGTAGGGTCAGGCGAAGAGACCCAGTACTTC

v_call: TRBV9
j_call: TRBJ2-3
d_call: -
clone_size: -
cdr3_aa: CASSVAPQSGPDTQYF
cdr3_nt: TGTGCCAGCAGCGTAGCCCCCCAGTCTGGCCCAGATACGCAGTATTTT

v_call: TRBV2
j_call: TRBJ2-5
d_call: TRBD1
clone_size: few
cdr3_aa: CASSELSTGTWWETQYF
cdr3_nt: TGTGCCAGCAGTGAATTGTCGACAGGGACGTGGTGGGAGACCCAGTACTTC

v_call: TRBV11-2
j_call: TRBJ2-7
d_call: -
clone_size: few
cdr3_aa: CASSLGSGPTEQYF
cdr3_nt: TGTGCCAGCAGCTTAGGTTCAGGGCCGACGGAGCAGTACTTC

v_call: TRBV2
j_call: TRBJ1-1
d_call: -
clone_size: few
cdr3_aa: CASNGQPNTEAFF
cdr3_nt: TGTGCCAGCAATGGGCAGCCAAACACTGAAGCTTTCTTT

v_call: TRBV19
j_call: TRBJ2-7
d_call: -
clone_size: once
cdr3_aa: CASSRRGGFGEQYF
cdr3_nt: TGTGCCAGTAGCCGTAGGGGCGGCTTTGGCGAGCAGTACTTC

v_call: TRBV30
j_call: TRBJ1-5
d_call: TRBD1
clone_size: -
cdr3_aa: CAWSPGQGYQPQHF
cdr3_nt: TGTGCCTGGAGTCCGGGACAGGGATATCAGCCCCAGCATTTT

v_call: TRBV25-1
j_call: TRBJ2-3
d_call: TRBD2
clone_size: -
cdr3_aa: CASSEFASGDPQYF
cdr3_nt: TGTGCCAGCAGTGAATTTGCTAGCGGAGATCCGCAGTATTTT

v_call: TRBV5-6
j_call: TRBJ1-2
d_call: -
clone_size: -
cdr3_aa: CASSLLGEVGGYTF
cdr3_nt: TGTGCCAGCAGCTTGTTAGGGGAGGTTGGTGGCTACACCTTC

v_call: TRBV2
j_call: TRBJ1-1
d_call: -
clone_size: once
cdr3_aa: CASSQGLGTEAFF
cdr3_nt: TGTGCCAGCAGTCAGGGGCTGGGGACTGAAGCTTTCTTT

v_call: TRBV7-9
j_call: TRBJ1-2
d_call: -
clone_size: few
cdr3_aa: CASSLVSGHLNYGYTF
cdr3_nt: TGTGCCAGCAGCTTAGTTTCGGGACACTTAAACTATGGCTACACCTTC

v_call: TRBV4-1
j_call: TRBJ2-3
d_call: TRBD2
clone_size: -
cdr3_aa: CASSQVGSSGRAGADTQYF
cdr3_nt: TGCGCCAGCAGCCAAGTAGGGTCTAGCGGGAGGGCCGGGGCAGATACGCAGTATTTT

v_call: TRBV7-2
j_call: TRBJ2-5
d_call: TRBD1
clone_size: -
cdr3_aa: CASSGQGAGETQYF
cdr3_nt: TGTGCCAGCAGCGGACAGGGGGCGGGGGAGACCCAGTACTTC

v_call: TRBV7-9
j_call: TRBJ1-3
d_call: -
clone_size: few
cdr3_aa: CASSYSFGREWGNTIYF
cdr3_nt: TGTGCCAGCAGCTATAGCTTTGGACGGGAGTGGGGAAACACCATATATTTT

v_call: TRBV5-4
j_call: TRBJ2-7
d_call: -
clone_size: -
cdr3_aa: CASSLSGYEQYF
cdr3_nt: TGTGCCAGCAGCTTGTCAGGGTACGAGCAGTACTTC

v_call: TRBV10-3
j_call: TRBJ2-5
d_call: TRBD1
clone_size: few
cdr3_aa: CAISDGTGEGTQYF
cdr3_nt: TGTGCCATCAGTGACGGGACAGGGGAGGGTACCCAGTACTTC

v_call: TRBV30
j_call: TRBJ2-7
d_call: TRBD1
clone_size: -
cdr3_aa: CAWSGRQGYEQYF
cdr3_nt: TGTGCCTGGAGTGGGAGACAGGGCTACGAGCAGTACTTC

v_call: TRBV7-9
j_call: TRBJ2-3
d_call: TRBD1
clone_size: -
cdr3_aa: CASSLGNVRDRTFTDTQYF
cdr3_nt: TGTGCCAGCAGCTTAGGAAACGTCCGGGACAGGACTTTCACAGATACGCAGTATTTT

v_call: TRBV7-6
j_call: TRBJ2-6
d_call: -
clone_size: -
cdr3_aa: CASSLVPAGGGANVLTF
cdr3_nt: TGTGCCAGCAGCTTAGTGCCTGCCGGGGGAGGGGCCAACGTCCTGACTTTC

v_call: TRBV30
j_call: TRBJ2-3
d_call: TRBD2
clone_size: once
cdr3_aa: CAWKTSGRRDTQYF
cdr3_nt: TGTGCCTGGAAGACTAGCGGGAGGCGTGATACGCAGTATTTT

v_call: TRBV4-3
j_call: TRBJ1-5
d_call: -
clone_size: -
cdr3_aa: CASSQENTGLGNQPQHF
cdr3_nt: TGCGCCAGCAGCCAAGAAAACACAGGGTTAGGCAATCAGCCCCAGCATTTT

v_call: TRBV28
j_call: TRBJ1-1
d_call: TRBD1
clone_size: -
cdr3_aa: CASTRDRANTEAFF
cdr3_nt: TGTGCCAGCACCAGGGACAGGGCGAACACTGAAGCTTTCTTT

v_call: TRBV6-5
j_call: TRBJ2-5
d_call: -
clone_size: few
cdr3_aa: CASSPDWAETQYF
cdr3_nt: TGTGCCAGCAGCCCGGACTGGGCAGAGACCCAGTACTTC

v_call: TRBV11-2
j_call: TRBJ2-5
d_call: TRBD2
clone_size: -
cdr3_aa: CASSQRTSGRVETQYF
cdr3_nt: TGTGCCAGCAGCCAACGGACTAGCGGGAGGGTAGAGACCCAGTACTTC

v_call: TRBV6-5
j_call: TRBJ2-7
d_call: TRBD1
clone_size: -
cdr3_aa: CASKTGVNNYEQYF
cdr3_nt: TGTGCCAGTAAAACAGGGGTAAATAACTACGAGCAGTACTTC

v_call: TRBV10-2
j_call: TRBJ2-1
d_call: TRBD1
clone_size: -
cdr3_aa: CASDKTGGPYNEQFF
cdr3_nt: TGCGCCAGCGATAAGACAGGGGGTCCCTACAATGAGCAGTTCTTC

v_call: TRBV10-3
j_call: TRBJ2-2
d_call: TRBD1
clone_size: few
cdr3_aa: CAISEPGQGAAGELFF
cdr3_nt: TGTGCCATCAGTGAGCCGGGACAGGGGGCGGCCGGGGAGCTGTTTTTT

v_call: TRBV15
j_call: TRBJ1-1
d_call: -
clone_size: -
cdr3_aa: CATSRDRGGVEAFF
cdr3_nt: TGTGCCACCAGCAGAGACCGGGGGGGGGTTGAAGCTTTCTTT

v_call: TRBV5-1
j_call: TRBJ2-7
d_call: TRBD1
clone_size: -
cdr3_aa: CASSLAGTGSYEQYF
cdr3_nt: TGCGCCAGCAGCTTAGCCGGGACAGGGAGCTACGAGCAGTACTTC

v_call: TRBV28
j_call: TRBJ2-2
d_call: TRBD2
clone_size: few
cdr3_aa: CASSPPGLAGGGTGELFF
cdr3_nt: TGTGCCAGCAGTCCTCCGGGACTAGCGGGAGGGGGGACCGGGGAGCTGTTTTTT

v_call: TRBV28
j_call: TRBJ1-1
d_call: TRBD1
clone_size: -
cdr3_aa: CASSLGTGGRSTEAFF
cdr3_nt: TGTGCCAGCAGTTTAGGGACAGGGGGAAGAAGCACTGAAGCTTTCTTT

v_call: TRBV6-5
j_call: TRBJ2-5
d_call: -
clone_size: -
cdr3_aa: CATKPADTGGTQYF
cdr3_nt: TGTGCCACCAAACCGGCGGATACCGGAGGGACCCAGTACTTC

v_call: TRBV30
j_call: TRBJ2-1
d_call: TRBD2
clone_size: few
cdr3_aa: CAWSTSGLSSYNEQFF
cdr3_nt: TGTGCCTGGAGTACTAGCGGACTTAGCTCCTACAATGAGCAGTTCTTC

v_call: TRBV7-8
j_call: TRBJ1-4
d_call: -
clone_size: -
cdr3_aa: CASSPRRSGLQRANEKLFF
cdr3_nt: TGTGCCAGCAGCCCTCGTCGGAGTGGCCTACAGAGGGCTAATGAAAAACTGTTTTTT